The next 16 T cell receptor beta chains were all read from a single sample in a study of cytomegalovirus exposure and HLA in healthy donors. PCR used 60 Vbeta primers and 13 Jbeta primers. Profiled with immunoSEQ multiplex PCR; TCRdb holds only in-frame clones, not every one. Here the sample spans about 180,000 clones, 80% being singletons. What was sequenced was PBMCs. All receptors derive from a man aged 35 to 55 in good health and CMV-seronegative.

CDR3 in DNA: TGTGCCAGCAGCTTAGTGACATTAACAGATACGCAGTATTTT. Amino acids: CASSLVTLTDTQYF. The chain uses TRBV7-2 and TRBJ2-3, with D unclear. This CDR3 is built from 14 residues. CDR1 SGHTA and CDR2 FQGNSA come from the germline V gene. V was trimmed by 1 base and J by 3 bases, leaving 8 bases between them. The full variable domain, completed using reference TRBV7-2 and TRBJ2-3, is GAGVSQSPSNKVTEKGKDVELRCDPISGHTALYWYRQSLGQGLEFLIYFQGNSAPDKSGLPSDRFSAERTGGSVSTLTIQRTQQEDSAVYLCASSLVTLTDTQYFGPGTRLTVL.

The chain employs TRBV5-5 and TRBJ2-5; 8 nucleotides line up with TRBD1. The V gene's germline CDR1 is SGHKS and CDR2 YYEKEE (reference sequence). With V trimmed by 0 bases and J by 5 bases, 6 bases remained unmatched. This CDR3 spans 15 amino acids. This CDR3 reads CASSLGPGGVETQYF. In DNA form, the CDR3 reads TGTGCCAGCAGCTTGGGTCCAGGGGGCGTGGAGACCCAGTACTTC.

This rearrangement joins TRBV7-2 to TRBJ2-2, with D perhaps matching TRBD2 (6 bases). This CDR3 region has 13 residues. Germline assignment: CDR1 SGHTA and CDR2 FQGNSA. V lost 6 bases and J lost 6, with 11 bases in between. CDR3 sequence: CASRDRLAGELFF. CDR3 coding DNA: TGTGCCAGCAGGGACCGACTAGCCGGGGAGCTGTTTTTT.

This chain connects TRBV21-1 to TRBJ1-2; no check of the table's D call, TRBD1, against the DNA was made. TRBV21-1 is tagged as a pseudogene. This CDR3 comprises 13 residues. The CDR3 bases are TGTGCCAGCAGCCTACAGGATGACTATGGCTACACCTTC. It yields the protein CASSLQDDYGYTF.

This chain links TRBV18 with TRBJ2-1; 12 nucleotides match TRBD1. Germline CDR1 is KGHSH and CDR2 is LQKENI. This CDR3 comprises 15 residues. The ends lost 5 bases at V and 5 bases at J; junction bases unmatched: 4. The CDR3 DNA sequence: TGTGCCAGCTCAGAGGGACAGGGGGCGGACAATGAGCAGTTCTTC. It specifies CASSEGQGADNEQFF.

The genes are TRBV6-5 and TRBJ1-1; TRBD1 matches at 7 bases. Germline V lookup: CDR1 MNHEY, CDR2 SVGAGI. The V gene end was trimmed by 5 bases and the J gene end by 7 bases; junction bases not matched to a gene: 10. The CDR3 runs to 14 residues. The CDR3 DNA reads TGTGCCAGCAGTGGTGGACAGGACCGATTTGAAGCTTTCTTT. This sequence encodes CASSGGQDRFEAFF.

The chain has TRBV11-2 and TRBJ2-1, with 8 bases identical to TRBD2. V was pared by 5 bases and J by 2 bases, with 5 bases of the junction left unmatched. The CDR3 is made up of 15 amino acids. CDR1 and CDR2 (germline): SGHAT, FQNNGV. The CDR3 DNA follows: TGTGCCAGCAGCCCGCGACTAGCGCCCTACAATGAGCAGTTCTTC. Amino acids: CASSPRLAPYNEQFF.

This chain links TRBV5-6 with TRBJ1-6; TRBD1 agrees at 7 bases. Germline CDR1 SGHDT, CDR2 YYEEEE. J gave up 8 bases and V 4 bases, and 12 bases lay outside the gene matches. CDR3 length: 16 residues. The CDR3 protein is CASSVQQGSGYSPLHF. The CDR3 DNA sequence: TGTGCCAGCAGCGTACAACAGGGGAGCGGGTATTCACCCCTCCACTTT.

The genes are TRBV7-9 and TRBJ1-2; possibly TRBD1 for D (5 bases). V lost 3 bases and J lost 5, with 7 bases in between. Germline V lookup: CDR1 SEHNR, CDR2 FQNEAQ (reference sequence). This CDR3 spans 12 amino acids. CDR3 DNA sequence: TGTGCCAGCAGCTTCGACAGTTATGGCTACACCTTC. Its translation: CASSFDSYGYTF.

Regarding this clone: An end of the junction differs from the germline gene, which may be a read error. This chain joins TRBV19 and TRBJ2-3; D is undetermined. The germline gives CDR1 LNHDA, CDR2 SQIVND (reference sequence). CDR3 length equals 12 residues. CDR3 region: CASSIGTDTQYF. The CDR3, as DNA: TGTGCCAGTAGTATTGGCACAGATACACAGTATTTT.

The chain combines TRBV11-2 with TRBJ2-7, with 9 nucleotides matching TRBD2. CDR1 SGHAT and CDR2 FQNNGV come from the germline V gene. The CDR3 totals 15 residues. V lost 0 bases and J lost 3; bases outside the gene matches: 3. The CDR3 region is CASSLERLAVYEQYF. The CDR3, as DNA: TGTGCCAGCAGCTTAGAAAGACTAGCGGTCTACGAGCAGTACTTC.

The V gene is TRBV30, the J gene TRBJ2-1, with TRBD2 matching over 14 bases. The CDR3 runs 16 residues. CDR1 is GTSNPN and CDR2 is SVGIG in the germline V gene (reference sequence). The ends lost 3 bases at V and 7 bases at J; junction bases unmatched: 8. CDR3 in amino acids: CAWSPRTSGRWNEQFF. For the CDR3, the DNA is TGTGCCTGGAGCCCCCGGACTAGCGGGAGGTGGAATGAGCAGTTCTTC. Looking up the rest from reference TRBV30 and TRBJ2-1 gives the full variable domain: SQTIHQWPATLVQPVGSPLSLECTVEGTSNPNLYWYRQAAGRGLQLLFYSVGIGQISSEVPQNLSASRPQDRQFILSSKKLLLSDSGFYLCAWSPRTSGRWNEQFFGPGTRLTVL.

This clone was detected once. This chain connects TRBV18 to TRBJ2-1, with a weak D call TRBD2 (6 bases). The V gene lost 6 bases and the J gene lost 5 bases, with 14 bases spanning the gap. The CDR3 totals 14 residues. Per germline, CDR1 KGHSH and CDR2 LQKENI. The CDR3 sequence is CASSLGLEDNEQFF. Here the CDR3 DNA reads TGTGCCAGCTCCCTGGGACTGGAGGACAATGAGCAGTTCTTC.

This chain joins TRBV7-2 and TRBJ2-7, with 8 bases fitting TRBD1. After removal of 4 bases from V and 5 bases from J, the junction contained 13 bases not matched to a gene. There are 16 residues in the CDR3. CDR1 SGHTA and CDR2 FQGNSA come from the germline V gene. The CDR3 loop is CASSYAPPRTGNEQYF. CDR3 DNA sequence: TGTGCCAGCAGCTATGCACCTCCACGGACAGGGAACGAGCAGTACTTC.

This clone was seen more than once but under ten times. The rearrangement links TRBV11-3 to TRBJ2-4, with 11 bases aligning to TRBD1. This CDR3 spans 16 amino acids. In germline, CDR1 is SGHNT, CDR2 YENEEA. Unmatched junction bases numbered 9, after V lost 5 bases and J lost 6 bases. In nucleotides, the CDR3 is TGTGCCAGCAGCACCCTGGACAGGGGGCTTGTAAACATTCAGTACTTC. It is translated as CASSTLDRGLVNIQYF.

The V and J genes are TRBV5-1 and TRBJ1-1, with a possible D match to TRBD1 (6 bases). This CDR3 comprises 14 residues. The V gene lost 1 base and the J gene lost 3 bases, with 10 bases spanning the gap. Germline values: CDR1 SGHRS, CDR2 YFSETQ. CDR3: CASSLLAGDTEAFF. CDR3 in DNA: TGCGCCAGCAGCTTGTTGGCAGGGGACACTGAAGCTTTCTTT.